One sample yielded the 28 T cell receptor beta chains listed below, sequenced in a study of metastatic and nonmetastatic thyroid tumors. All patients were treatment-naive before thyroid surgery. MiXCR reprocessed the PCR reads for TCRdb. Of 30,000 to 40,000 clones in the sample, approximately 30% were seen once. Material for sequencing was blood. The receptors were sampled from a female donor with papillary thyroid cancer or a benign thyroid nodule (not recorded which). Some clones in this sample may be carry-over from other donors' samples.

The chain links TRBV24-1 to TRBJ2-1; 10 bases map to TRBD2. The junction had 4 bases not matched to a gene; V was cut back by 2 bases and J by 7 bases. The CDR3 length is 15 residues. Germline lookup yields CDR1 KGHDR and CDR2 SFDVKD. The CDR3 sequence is CATSDYSGRVNEQFF. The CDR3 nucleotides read TGTGCCACCAGTGATTACAGCGGGAGGGTAAATGAGCAGTTCTTC.

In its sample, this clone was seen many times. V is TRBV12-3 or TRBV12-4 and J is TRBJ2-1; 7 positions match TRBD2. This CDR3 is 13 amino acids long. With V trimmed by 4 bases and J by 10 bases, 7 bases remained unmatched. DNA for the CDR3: TGTGCCAGCAGTTCGACTAGCCCGGGGGAGCAGTTCTTC. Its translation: CASSSTSPGEQFF.

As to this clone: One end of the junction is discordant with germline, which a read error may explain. The CDR3 coding sequence is TGTGCCAGCAGTCGGGGGGCCAGCTACGAGCGGTACTTC. Translating it yields CASSRGASYERYF. The chain links TRBV12-3 or TRBV12-4 to TRBJ2-7; possible D gene TRBD2, 7 bases. This CDR3 has 13 amino acids.

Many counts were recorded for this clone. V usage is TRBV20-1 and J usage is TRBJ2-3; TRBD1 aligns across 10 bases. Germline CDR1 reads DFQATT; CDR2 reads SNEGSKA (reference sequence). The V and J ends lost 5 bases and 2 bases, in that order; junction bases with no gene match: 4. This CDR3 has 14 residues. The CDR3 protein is CSASGTGVTDTQYF. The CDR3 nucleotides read TGCAGTGCTTCCGGGACAGGGGTCACAGATACGCAGTATTTT.

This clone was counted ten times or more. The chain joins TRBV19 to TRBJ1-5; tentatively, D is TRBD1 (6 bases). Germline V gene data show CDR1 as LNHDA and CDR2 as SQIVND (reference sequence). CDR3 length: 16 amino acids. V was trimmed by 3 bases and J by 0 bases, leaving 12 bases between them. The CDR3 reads CASSIYHRASNQPQHF. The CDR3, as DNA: TGTGCCAGTAGTATTTATCACAGGGCTAGCAATCAGCCCCAGCATTTT. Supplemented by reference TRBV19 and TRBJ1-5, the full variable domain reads DGGITQSPKYLFRKEGQNVTLSCEQNLNHDAMYWYRQDPGQGLRLIYYSQIVNDFQKGDIAEGYSVSREKKESFPLTVTSAQKNPTAFYLCASSIYHRASNQPQHFGDGTRLSIL.

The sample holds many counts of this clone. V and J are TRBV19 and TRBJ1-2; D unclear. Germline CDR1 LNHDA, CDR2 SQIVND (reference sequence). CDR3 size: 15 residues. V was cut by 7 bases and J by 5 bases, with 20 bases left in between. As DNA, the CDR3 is TGTGCCAGTATGGCTTCGGTAACAGCTCGATATGGCTACACCTTC. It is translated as CASMASVTARYGYTF.

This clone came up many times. CDR3 DNA: TGTGCCAGCAGCCGCCCTCCTAGCACAGATACGCAGTATTTT. This translates into CASSRPPSTDTQYF. The V call is TRBV5-6, the J call TRBJ2-3; no clear D gene. The V and J ends lost 4 bases and 0 bases respectively, with 9 bases between them. This CDR3 spans 14 amino acids. CDR1 is SGHDT and CDR2 is YYEEEE in the germline V gene.

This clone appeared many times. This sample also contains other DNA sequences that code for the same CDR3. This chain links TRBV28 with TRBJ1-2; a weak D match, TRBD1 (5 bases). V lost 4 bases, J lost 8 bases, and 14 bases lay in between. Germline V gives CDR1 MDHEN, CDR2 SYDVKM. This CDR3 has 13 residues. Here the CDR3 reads CASSSPRGGGYTF. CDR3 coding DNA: TGTGCCAGCAGTTCCCCCCGGGGGGGGGGCTACACCTTC.

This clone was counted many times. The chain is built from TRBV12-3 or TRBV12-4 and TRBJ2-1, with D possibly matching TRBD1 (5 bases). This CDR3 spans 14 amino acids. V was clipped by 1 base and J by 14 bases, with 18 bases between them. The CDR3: CASSLGPGPSKKFF. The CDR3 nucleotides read TGTGCCAGCAGTTTAGGCCCAGGGCCCAGTAAAAAGTTCTTC.

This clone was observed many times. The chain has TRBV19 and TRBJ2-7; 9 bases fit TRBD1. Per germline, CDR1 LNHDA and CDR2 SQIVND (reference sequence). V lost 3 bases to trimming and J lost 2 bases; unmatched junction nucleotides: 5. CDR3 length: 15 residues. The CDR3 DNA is TGTGCCAGTAGTATGGGACAGGGTGGTACCTACGAGCAGTACTTC. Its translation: CASSMGQGGTYEQYF. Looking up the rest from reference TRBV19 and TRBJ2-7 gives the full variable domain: DGGITQSPKYLFRKEGQNVTLSCEQNLNHDAMYWYRQDPGQGLRLIYYSQIVNDFQKGDIAEGYSVSREKKESFPLTVTSAQKNPTAFYLCASSMGQGGTYEQYFGPGTRLTVT.

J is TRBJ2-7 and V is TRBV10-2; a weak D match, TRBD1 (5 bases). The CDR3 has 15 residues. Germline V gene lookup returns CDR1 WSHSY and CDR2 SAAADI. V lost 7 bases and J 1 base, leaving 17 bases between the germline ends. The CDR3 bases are TGCGCCAGCACCCCAAGTCAGGGCCGGTCCTACGAGCAGTACTTC. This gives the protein CASTPSQGRSYEQYF.

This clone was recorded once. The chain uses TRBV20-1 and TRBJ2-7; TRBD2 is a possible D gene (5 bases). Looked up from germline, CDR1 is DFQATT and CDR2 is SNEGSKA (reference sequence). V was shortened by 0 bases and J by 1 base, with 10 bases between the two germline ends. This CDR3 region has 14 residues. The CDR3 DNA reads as TGCAGTGCTAGAGATCCTAGCAGTTCCTACGAGCAGTACTTC. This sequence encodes CSARDPSSSYEQYF.

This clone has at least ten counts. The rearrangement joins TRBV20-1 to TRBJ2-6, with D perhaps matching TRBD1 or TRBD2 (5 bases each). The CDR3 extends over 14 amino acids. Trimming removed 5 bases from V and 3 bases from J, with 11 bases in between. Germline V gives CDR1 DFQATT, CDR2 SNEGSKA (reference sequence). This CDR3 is CSAVGVGGANVLTF. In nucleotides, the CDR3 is TGCAGTGCTGTGGGGGTAGGTGGGGCCAACGTCCTGACTTTC.

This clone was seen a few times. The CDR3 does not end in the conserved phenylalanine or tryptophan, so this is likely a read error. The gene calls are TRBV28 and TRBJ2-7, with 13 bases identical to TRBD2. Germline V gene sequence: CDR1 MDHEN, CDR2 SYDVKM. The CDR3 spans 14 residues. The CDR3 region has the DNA TGTGCTACGACTAGCGGGGGGCCGTCCTACGAGCAGTACTCC. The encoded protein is CATTSGGPSYEQYS.

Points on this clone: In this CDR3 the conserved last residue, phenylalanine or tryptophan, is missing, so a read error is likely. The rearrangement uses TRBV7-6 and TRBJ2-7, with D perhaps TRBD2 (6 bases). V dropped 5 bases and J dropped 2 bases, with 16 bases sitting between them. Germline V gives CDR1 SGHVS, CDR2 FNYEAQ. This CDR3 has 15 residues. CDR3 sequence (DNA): TGTGCCAGCAGCCTTGCTGGGACTGCTCCCTACGAGCAGTACCTC. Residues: CASSLAGTAPYEQYL.

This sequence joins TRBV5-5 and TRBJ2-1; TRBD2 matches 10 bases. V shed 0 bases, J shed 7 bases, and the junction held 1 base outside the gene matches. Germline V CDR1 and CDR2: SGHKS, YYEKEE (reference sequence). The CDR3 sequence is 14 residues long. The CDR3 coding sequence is TGTGCCAGCAGCTTGGCTAGCGGGAGAAATGAGCAGTTCTTC. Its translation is CASSLASGRNEQFF. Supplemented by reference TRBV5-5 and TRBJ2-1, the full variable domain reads DAGVTQSPTHLIKTRGQQVTLRCSPISGHKSVSWYQQVLGQGPQFIFQYYEKEERGRGNFPDRFSARQFPNYSSELNVNALLLGDSALYLCASSLASGRNEQFFGPGTRLTVL.

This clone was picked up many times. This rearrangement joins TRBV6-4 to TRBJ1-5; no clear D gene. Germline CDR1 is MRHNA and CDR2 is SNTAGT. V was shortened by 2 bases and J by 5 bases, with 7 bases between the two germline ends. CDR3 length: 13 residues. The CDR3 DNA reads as TGTGCCAGCAGTGACGAGGTGGATCAGCCCCAGCATTTT. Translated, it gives CASSDEVDQPQHF.

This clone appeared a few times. The CDR3 DNA reads as TGTGCCAGCAACGGACTATCGGGTGATCTCTACGAGCAGTACTTC. It specifies CASNGLSGDLYEQYF. The rearrangement links TRBV6-1 to TRBJ2-7; weak D call: TRBD2 (6 bases). Looked up from germline, CDR1 is MNHNS and CDR2 is SASEGT. Trimming removed 7 bases at V and 3 bases at J, with 19 bases between. This CDR3 is 15 amino acids long.

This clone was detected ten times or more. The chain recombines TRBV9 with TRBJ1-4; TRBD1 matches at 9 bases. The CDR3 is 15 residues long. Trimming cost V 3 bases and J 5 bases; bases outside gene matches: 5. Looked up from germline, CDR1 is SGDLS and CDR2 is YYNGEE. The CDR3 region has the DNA TGTGCCAGCAGCGCCACCGGGACAGGGAATGAAAAACTGTTTTTT. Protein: CASSATGTGNEKLFF.

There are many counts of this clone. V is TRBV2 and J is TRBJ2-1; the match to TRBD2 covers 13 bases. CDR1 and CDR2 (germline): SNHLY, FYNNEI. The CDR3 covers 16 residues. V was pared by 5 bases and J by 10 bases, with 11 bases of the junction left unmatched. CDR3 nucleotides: TGTGCCAGCAGTCCCCTAACTAGCGGGAGGGCCATGGAGCAGTTCTTC. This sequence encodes CASSPLTSGRAMEQFF.

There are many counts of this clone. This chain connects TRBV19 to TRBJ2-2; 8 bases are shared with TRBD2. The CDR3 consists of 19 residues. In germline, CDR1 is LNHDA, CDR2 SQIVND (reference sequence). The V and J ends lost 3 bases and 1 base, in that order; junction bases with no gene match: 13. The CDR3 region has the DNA TGTGCCAGTAGTATTAACCGGAGGACGGGGGGGGTGAACACCGGGGAGCTGTTTTTT. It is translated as CASSINRRTGGVNTGELFF.

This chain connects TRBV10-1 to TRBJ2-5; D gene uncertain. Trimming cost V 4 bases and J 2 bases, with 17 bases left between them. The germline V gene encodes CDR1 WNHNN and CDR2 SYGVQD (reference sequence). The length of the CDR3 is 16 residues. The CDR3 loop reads CASSGTYGSEQETQYF. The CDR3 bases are TGCGCCAGCAGTGGGACGTATGGAAGCGAACAAGAGACCCAGTACTTC.

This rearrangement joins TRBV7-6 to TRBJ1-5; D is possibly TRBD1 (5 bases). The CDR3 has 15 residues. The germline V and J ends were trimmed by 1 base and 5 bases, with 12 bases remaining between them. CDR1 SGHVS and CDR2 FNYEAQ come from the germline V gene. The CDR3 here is CASSLGEGGDQPQHF. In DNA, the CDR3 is TGTGCCAGCAGCTTAGGTGAGGGAGGGGATCAGCCCCAGCATTTT. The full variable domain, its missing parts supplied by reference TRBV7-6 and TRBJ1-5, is GAGVSQSPRYKVTKRGQDVALRCDPISGHVSLYWYRQALGQGPEFLTYFNYEAQQDKSGLPNDRFSAERPEGSISTLTIQRTEQRDSAMYRCASSLGEGGDQPQHFGDGTRLSIL.

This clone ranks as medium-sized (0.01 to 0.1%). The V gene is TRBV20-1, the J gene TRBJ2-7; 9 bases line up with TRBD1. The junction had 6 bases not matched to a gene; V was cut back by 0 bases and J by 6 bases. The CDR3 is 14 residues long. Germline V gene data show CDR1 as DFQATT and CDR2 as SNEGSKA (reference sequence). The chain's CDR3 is CSARDRDRDGEQYF. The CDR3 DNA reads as TGCAGTGCTAGAGACCGGGACAGGGATGGCGAGCAGTACTTC.

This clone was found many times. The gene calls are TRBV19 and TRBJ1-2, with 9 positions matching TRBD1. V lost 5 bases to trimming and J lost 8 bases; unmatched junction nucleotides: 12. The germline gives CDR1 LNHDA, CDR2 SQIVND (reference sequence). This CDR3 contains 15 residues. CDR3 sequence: CASSDTLGQGIGYTF. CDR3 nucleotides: TGTGCCAGTAGTGACACCCTGGGACAGGGTATCGGCTACACCTTC. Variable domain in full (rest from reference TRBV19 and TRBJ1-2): DGGITQSPKYLFRKEGQNVTLSCEQNLNHDAMYWYRQDPGQGLRLIYYSQIVNDFQKGDIAEGYSVSREKKESFPLTVTSAQKNPTAFYLCASSDTLGQGIGYTFGSGTRLTVV.

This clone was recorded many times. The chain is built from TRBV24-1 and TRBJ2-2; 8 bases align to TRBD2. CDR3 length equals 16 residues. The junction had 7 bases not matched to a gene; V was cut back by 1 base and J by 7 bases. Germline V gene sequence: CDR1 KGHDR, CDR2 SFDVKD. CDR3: CATSDFAGGRFGELFF. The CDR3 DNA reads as TGTGCCACCAGTGATTTTGCTGGCGGGAGGTTCGGGGAGCTGTTTTTT.

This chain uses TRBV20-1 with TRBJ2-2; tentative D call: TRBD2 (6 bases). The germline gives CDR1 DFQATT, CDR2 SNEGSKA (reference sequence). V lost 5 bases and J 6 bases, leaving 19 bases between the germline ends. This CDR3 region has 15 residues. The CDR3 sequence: CSASRVGGVAGELFF. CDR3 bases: TGCAGTGCTTCCAGAGTGGGCGGGGTGGCCGGGGAGCTGTTTTTT.

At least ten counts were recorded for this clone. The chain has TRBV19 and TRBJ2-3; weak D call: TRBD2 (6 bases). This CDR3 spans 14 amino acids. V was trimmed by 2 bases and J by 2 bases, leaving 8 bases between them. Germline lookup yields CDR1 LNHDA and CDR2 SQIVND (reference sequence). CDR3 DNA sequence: TGTGCCAGTAGTATAACGGACTACACAGATACGCAGTATTTT. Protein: CASSITDYTDTQYF.